A selection of T cell receptor beta chains follows, all from one sample in a study of T cells in Graves' hyperthyroidism and ophthalmopathy. TCRdb used MiXCR to reprocess the multiplex PCR reads, holding one entry per CDR3 protein. The table lists around 580,000 distinct CDR3 sequences, approximately 15% of them singletons. The specimen was blood. These receptors originate from a woman under 30 with Graves' hyperthyroidism. Each CDR3 is given with its conserved first and last residue. D genes are given only for firm matches. Clone size is shown for a subset of rows, as once, few, many or a class of expanded clone.

d_call,clone_size,j_call,v_call,cdr3_nt,cdr3_aa
.,.,TRBJ2-2,TRBV7-9,TGTGCCAGCAGCTTAGCGTCCGCAGGGAGGAACACCGGGGAGCTGTTTTTT,CASSLASAGRNTGELFF
TRBD1,few,TRBJ2-1,TRBV28,TGTGCTAGCGGACAGGGAGCCTACAATGAGCAGTTCTTC,CASGQGAYNEQFF
.,.,TRBJ2-3,TRBV13,TGTGCCAGCAGCTTAGTCGACGGGGCGCAGTATTTT,CASSLVDGAQYF
.,many,TRBJ1-6,TRBV12-3/TRBV12-4,TGTGCCAGCAGCGTGACCTCCTGGGGTTCACCCCTCCACTTT,CASSVTSWGSPLHF
.,.,TRBJ2-7,TRBV7-9,TGTGCCAGCAGCCCTTTCGACGAGCAGTACTTC,CASSPFDEQYF
.,many,TRBJ1-1,TRBV7-6,TGTGCCAGCAGCTCCTTAATGAACACTGAAGCTTTCTTT,CASSSLMNTEAFF
TRBD2,.,TRBJ2-5,TRBV5-4,TGTGCCAGCAGCTCTGGGACTAGCCAAGAGACCCAGTACTTC,CASSSGTSQETQYF
.,many,TRBJ1-1,TRBV10-2,TGCGCCAGCAGTGAGTCGGGACCCGGAATGGCTGAAGCTTTCTTT,CASSESGPGMAEAFF
TRBD2,few,TRBJ2-1,TRBV10-3,TGTGCCATCAGTGCAAGGACTAGAAGATACAATGAGCAGTTCTTC,CAISARTRRYNEQFF
.,.,TRBJ1-2,TRBV28,TGTGCCAGCACCAACCAAAACTATGGCTACACCTTC,CASTNQNYGYTF
.,many,TRBJ2-5,TRBV18,TGTGCCAGCTCACCCGATATTAGAGAGACCCAGTACTTC,CASSPDIRETQYF
.,many,TRBJ2-7,TRBV5-5,TGTGCCAGCAGCTTGTCAGGTGGGTCCACCTACGAGCAGTACTTC,CASSLSGGSTYEQYF
TRBD1,.,TRBJ1-2,TRBV7-2,TGTGCCAGCAGCTTAAGTCGGACAGGACTTAAGGATGGCTACACCTTC,CASSLSRTGLKDGYTF
.,many,TRBJ2-7,TRBV6-1,TGTGCCAGCAGATCCGGGGTCGAGCAGTACTTC,CASRSGVEQYF
.,many,TRBJ2-7,TRBV6-1,TGTGCCAGCAGCTCCTCGGCCGAGCAGTACTTC,CASSSSAEQYF
.,.,TRBJ2-1,TRBV10-3,TGTGCCTCCCGAGGCGGGTCCAGTGATGAGCAGTTCTTC,CASRGGSSDEQFF
.,few,TRBJ1-1,TRBV5-4,TGTGCCAGCAGCTTCGTCATAAGAAGAGGGGCGCGATCTGAAGCTTTCTTT,CASSFVIRRGARSEAFF
TRBD2,.,TRBJ2-1,TRBV27,TGTGCCAGCAGCCACACCGGGACTAGGTATTCAAGGCAGTTCTTC,CASSHTGTRYSRQFF
.,.,TRBJ2-7,TRBV12-3/TRBV12-4,TGTGCCAGCAGTTTAACAGGTACACCAACCTACGAGCAGTACTTC,CASSLTGTPTYEQYF
.,many,TRBJ2-5,TRBV7-8,TGTGCCAGCAGCTCCCAGGGCGAAGAGACCCAGTACTTC,CASSSQGEETQYF
.,.,TRBJ2-1,TRBV6-1,TGTGCCAGCAAGTTCCAGGGTGGGGATGAGCAGTTCTTC,CASKFQGGDEQFF
.,many,TRBJ2-1,TRBV18,TGTGCCAGCTCACCTTCGGGGCAGACTGACAATGAGCAGTTCTTC,CASSPSGQTDNEQFF
TRBD2,.,TRBJ2-1,TRBV7-2,TGTGCCAGCAGCGAACCGGGACTAGGTCACAATGAGCAGTTCTTC,CASSEPGLGHNEQFF
.,few,TRBJ1-6,TRBV6-5,TGTGCCAGCAGTTACACCCTAGGAGATCCCAATTCACCCCTCCACTTT,CASSYTLGDPNSPLHF
.,few,TRBJ2-2,TRBV6-1,TGTGCCAGCAGTTACCGTCAGAACACCGGGGAGCTGTTTTTT,CASSYRQNTGELFF
TRBD2,.,TRBJ2-1,TRBV7-9,TGTGCCAGCAGCTCTCTCGAGGGTCGGGGGGGCCGGGATGAGCAGTTCTTC,CASSSLEGRGGRDEQFF